The next 22 T cell receptor beta chains were all read from a single sample in a study of cytomegalovirus exposure and HLA in healthy donors. Here immunoSEQ multiplex PCR was the method, and the copy in TCRdb shows in-frame clones only, minus some. The data hold tens of thousands of clones, with about 97% observed a single time. Sequencing was carried out using PBMCs. These receptors were obtained from a woman under 30 in good health and CMV-seropositive.

The genes are TRBV6-6 and TRBJ2-7; 10 bases are a match to TRBD2. This CDR3 has 16 amino acids. Looked up from germline, CDR1 is MNHNY and CDR2 is SVGAGI (reference sequence). V lost 7 bases and J lost 3; bases outside the gene matches: 12. CDR3 DNA sequence: TGTGCCAGCACCCACCTCACTAGCGGGACAATCTACGAGCAGTACTTC. This codes for CASTHLTSGTIYEQYF.

V is TRBV5-5 and J is TRBJ2-7; 8 nucleotides align to TRBD1. Trimming cost V 3 bases and J 3 bases; bases outside gene matches: 8. The CDR3 totals 15 residues. Germline V gives CDR1 SGHKS, CDR2 YYEKEE (reference sequence). The DNA for the CDR3 is TGTGCCAGCAGCTCCGGACAGGGTTGGTTCTACGAGCAGTACTTC. It specifies CASSSGQGWFYEQYF.

The V gene is TRBV15, the J gene TRBJ2-1; D might be TRBD2 (5 bases). CDR3 length: 14 residues. CDR1 LNHNV and CDR2 YYDKDF come from the germline V gene (reference sequence). V lost 0 bases to trimming and J lost 8 bases, with 11 bases between them. This chain's CDR3 is CATSRDMGSDEQFF. The CDR3 DNA reads TGTGCCACCAGCAGAGATATGGGGAGCGATGAGCAGTTCTTC.

The V and J genes are TRBV27 and TRBJ2-5; D is perhaps TRBD2 (5 bases). V gave up 6 bases and J gave up 9 bases, with 20 bases separating them. The CDR3 covers 14 residues. CDR1 is MNHEY and CDR2 is SMNVEV in the germline V gene (reference sequence). CDR3 sequence reads: CASRLSGMNGAQYF. In DNA form, the CDR3 reads TGTGCCAGCAGATTGTCCGGCATGAACGGGGCCCAGTACTTC.

This chain joins TRBV2 and TRBJ2-7, with TRBD1 matching 11 bases. Germline CDR1 is SNHLY and CDR2 is FYNNEI. V lost 4 bases, J lost 2 bases, and 4 bases stayed unmatched. CDR3 size: 15 residues. The CDR3 region is CASSVDRGPTYEQYF. CDR3 DNA: TGTGCCAGCAGTGTGGACAGGGGGCCAACCTACGAGCAGTACTTC.

This clone has a single count. This chain links TRBV11-2 with TRBJ2-7; D call uncertain. CDR3 length: 17 amino acids. Germline V gives CDR1 SGHAT, CDR2 FQNNGV. Trimming shortened V by 1 base and J by 1 base, and 17 bases separated the two germline ends. CDR3 coding DNA: TGTGCCAGCAGCTTAGGGGCTGTCCCACCTTCTTCCTACGAGCAGTACTTC. It yields the protein CASSLGAVPPSSYEQYF.

The J gene is TRBJ2-1, the V gene TRBV5-5, with 10 positions matching TRBD2. V gave up 4 bases and J gave up 3 bases; unmatched junction bases: 4. There are 15 residues in the CDR3. Germline-derived CDR1 and CDR2 are SGHKS and YYEKEE (reference sequence). CDR3 protein: CASSLLAGYYNEQFF. CDR3 coding DNA: TGTGCCAGCAGCCTACTAGCGGGATACTACAATGAGCAGTTCTTC.

This rearrangement joins TRBV11-1 to TRBJ2-1; 11 nucleotides line up with TRBD2. From germline, CDR1 is SGHAT and CDR2 FQDESV (reference sequence). V dropped 4 bases and J dropped 0; count of bases not matched to a gene: 5. CDR3 length: 17 residues. DNA of the CDR3: TGTGCCAGCAGCTCTGGGACTAGCGGTAGCTCCTACAATGAGCAGTTCTTC. Translated, it gives CASSSGTSGSSYNEQFF.

The rearrangement links TRBV10-3 to TRBJ2-1; D is possibly TRBD2 (5 bases). Germline V gene data show CDR1 as ENHRY and CDR2 as SYGVKD. The V gene lost 6 bases and the J gene lost 3 bases, with 18 bases spanning the gap. The CDR3 is 16 residues long. In DNA, the CDR3 is TGTGCCATCAGGATCTCCACTAGTAATCGCTACAATGAGCAGTTCTTC. The encoded protein is CAIRISTSNRYNEQFF.

The V gene is TRBV29-1, the J gene TRBJ2-7, with 9 positions matching TRBD2. From germline, CDR1 is SQVTM and CDR2 ANQGSEA. Trimming removed 6 bases from V and 4 bases from J; junction bases left unmatched: 7. This CDR3 has 13 amino acids. This CDR3 is CSVGHLAGYEQYF. CDR3 bases: TGCAGCGTGGGACACCTAGCGGGATACGAGCAGTACTTC.

V usage is TRBV29-1 and J usage is TRBJ1-2; 8 bases match TRBD1. Per germline, CDR1 SQVTM and CDR2 ANQGSEA. The CDR3 extends over 12 amino acids. V gave up 6 bases and J gave up 4 bases; unmatched junction bases: 4. CDR3 nucleotide sequence: TGCAGCGTGAGAACAGGGGGCTATGGCTACACCTTC. Protein sequence: CSVRTGGYGYTF.

The genes are TRBV7-2 and TRBJ1-2; D gene unclear. Looked up from germline, CDR1 is SGHTA and CDR2 is FQGNSA. Trimming cost V 1 base and J 4 bases, with 13 bases left between them. The CDR3 has 15 residues. The CDR3 sequence is CASSLDRSYTYGYTF. CDR3 in DNA: TGTGCCAGCAGCTTAGACAGAAGCTATACCTATGGCTACACCTTC.

V usage is TRBV2 and J usage is TRBJ2-5, with 8 bases that match TRBD1. Germline V gene lookup returns CDR1 SNHLY and CDR2 FYNNEI. The CDR3 consists of 14 residues. J gave up 4 bases and V 5 bases, and 6 bases lay outside the gene matches. This CDR3 reads CASSSDRGGETQYF. The CDR3 DNA follows: TGTGCCAGCAGTTCCGACAGGGGCGGAGAGACCCAGTACTTC.

This clone was detected only a few times. This chain links TRBV6-4 with TRBJ2-1; 11 bases fit TRBD2. Losses at the gene ends were 5 bases for V and 9 bases for J; bases not matched to a gene: 9. Germline CDR1 and CDR2: MRHNA and SNTAGT. This CDR3 is 15 amino acids long. The CDR3 protein is CASSKLAGEEGEQFF. The CDR3 bases are TGTGCCAGCAGTAAACTAGCGGGAGAGGAGGGTGAGCAGTTCTTC.

The chain recombines TRBV6-1 with TRBJ2-3, with 7 bases that match TRBD2. Germline CDR1 and CDR2: MNHNS and SASEGT. CDR3 length equals 15 residues. V gave up 2 bases and J gave up 4 bases; unmatched junction bases: 6. The CDR3 spells CASSEKAGSSDTQYF. CDR3 coding DNA: TGTGCCAGCAGTGAAAAAGCGGGGTCGTCAGATACGCAGTATTTT.

This chain joins TRBV27 and TRBJ2-3; 7 bases match TRBD2. The V gene end was trimmed by 3 bases and the J gene end by 0 bases; junction bases not matched to a gene: 3. This CDR3 is built from 15 residues. Germline assignment: CDR1 MNHEY and CDR2 SMNVEV (reference sequence). The CDR3 loop reads CASSLGTISTDTQYF. CDR3 coding DNA: TGTGCCAGCAGTTTGGGGACTATTAGCACAGATACGCAGTATTTT.

This sequence joins TRBV7-6 and TRBJ2-1; a weak D match, TRBD1 (5 bases). CDR3 length: 14 residues. Germline assignment: CDR1 SGHVS and CDR2 FNYEAQ. The V end was cut by 5 bases, the J end by 5 bases, with 13 bases between. CDR3 sequence reads: CASSPIGRDNEQFF. The CDR3 coding sequence is TGTGCCAGCAGCCCCATCGGCAGGGACAATGAGCAGTTCTTC.

The chain carries TRBV30 and TRBJ2-1; TRBD2 matches at 11 bases. This CDR3 contains 15 residues. CDR1 is GTSNPN and CDR2 is SVGIG in the germline V gene (reference sequence). V gave up 2 bases and J gave up 1 base; unmatched junction bases: 1. CDR3 coding DNA: TGTGCCTGGAGTACTAGCGGGAGATCCTACAATGAGCAGTTCTTC. Translation: CAWSTSGRSYNEQFF.

This clone showed up just once. V and J are TRBV7-9 and TRBJ1-1; TRBD1 matches at 8 bases. V was clipped by 5 bases and J by 10 bases; unmatched bases: 3. The CDR3 has 11 residues. Germline CDR1 SEHNR, CDR2 FQNEAQ (reference sequence). The DNA of the CDR3 is TGTGCCAGCAGCGAAGGACAGGGAGCTTTCTTT. Residues: CASSEGQGAFF.

CDR3 residues: CASSRRSGANVLTF. The CDR3 bases are TGTGCCAGCAGTAGGAGGTCTGGGGCCAACGTCCTGACTTTC. This rearrangement joins TRBV2 to TRBJ2-6; possibly TRBD2 for D (5 bases). Trimming left V 5 bases short and J 1 base short, with 6 bases between. Germline V lookup: CDR1 SNHLY, CDR2 FYNNEI. The CDR3 loop spans 14 amino acids.

This clone was seen more than once but under ten times. J is TRBJ2-7 and V is TRBV6-6, with 10 bases aligning to TRBD2. CDR1 and CDR2 from the germline V gene are MNHNY and SVGAGI (reference sequence). The CDR3 covers 14 residues. With 6 bases clipped from V and 4 bases from J, the junction kept 6 bases outside the gene matches. CDR3: CASSPSGSRYEQYF. The CDR3 DNA follows: TGTGCCAGCAGCCCTAGCGGGAGTAGGTACGAGCAGTACTTC.

J is TRBJ2-7 and V is TRBV15; 8 bases map to TRBD1. The CDR3 is made up of 15 amino acids. CDR1 LNHNV and CDR2 YYDKDF come from the germline V gene (reference sequence). After removal of 6 bases from V and 3 bases from J, the junction contained 10 bases not matched to a gene. The CDR3 here is CATSARTGTLYEQYF. The DNA for the CDR3 is TGTGCCACCAGTGCACGGACAGGGACCCTCTACGAGCAGTACTTC.